This T cell receptor beta chain was recovered during a study of T cells in Graves' hyperthyroidism and ophthalmopathy. This clonotype was seen only a few times. This CDR3 has 12 amino acids. Germline V CDR1 and CDR2: GTSNPN, SVGIG (reference sequence). V shed 5 bases, J shed 4 bases, and the junction held 2 bases outside the gene matches. There were TCR beta CDR3 regions amplified from RNA transcripts. During a first-round RT-PCR of the TCR CDR3, the HTBI primer set was used. Via MiXCR, TCRdb re-called the multiplex PCR reads, giving one row per CDR3 protein. In the table there are around 500,000 distinct CDR3 sequences, approximately 14% of which are singletons.

This TCR derives from a woman between 18 and 30 years old with Graves' hyperthyroidism. The chain uses TRBV30 and TRBJ2-1; 7 nucleotides align to TRBD1. The specimen was blood. The CDR3 bases are TGTGCCTGGGACAGGGAATACAATGAGCAGTTCTTC. Its translation: CAWDREYNEQFF.